The clone carrying this TCR beta chain was counted only a few times. Antigen: not known. With 0 bases removed from V and 5 bases from J, the gap between germline ends came to 10 bases. Germline CDR1 and CDR2: LGHNA and YSLEER. The CDR3 runs to 14 residues. Unique molecular identifiers were used to barcode this TCRbeta library. TCRdb ran MiXCR on the PCR reads and lists one entry per CDR3 protein. The table has about 200,000 distinct CDR3 sequences, 6.3% seen once. These data originate in a study of T-cell reconstitution after alpha-beta-depleted transplantation in children. Findings of the study overall: Hyperexpanded clones declined; after one year, newly produced T cells mostly supplied diversity. Alpha-beta T cells present about two months after transplant were reported to originate from several hundred expanded graft clones.

The sequence came from a girl under three years old with combined immunodeficiency, due to receive a stem cell transplant. The source was PBMCs, collected before TCRalphabeta/CD19-depleted stem cell transplant. This chain connects TRBV4-3 to TRBJ1-1, with D tentatively TRBD1 (6 bases). The CDR3 sequence is CASSQDAGVTEAFF. CDR3 DNA: TGCGCCAGCAGCCAAGATGCAGGGGTTACTGAAGCTTTCTTT.